This entry describes one T cell receptor (beta chain). Its antigen is unidentified. The entry originates in a study of response to subunit inactivated influenza vaccine. Whole-study results and caveats: Few new T cells, the authors suggested, are recruited by each seasonal influenza vaccination.

TCRdb re-analysed the RT-PCR reads in MiXCR, keeping a single row per CDR3 protein. The sample gives around 180,000 distinct CDR3 sequences, roughly 8.7% of which show up once; around 9.9% is in the top ten. With 7 bases clipped from V and 1 base from J, the junction kept 7 bases outside the gene matches. The germline V gene has CDR1 SGHAT and CDR2 FQNNGV. The CDR3 length is 15 residues. The TCR comes from a man between 45 and 60 years old who received an inactivated influenza vaccine. The source was non-naive T cells sorted from PBMCs, collected on the day of vaccination. V is TRBV11-2 and J is TRBJ2-7; TRBD2 aligns across 10 bases. CDR3 DNA: TGTGCCAGCACCCTGACTAGCGGGTCTTCCTACGAGCAGTACTTC. Encoded protein: CASTLTSGSSYEQYF.